This record covers a single T cell receptor beta chain. What it recognizes is unknown. The germline V gene has CDR1 MNHNS and CDR2 SASEGT. Trimming removed 3 bases at V and 10 bases at J, with 18 bases between. The CDR3 is made up of 14 amino acids. This sample stems from a study of cytomegalovirus exposure and HLA in healthy donors. Findings of the study overall: An analysis done earlier found most TCR beta V segments productive about 87% or about 30% of the time.

The PCR employed 60 Vbeta primers together with 13 Jbeta primers. Data came from immunoSEQ multiplex PCR; TCRdb stores just in-frame clones and leaves some out. Here the sample spans 150,000 or so clones, roughly 73% being singletons. Sequenced material: PBMCs. The sequence was obtained from a woman younger than 35 in good health and CMV-seronegative. The chain carries TRBV6-1 and TRBJ1-2, with D unresolved. CDR3 residues: CASSDRGKSKDYTF. The CDR3 nucleotides read TGTGCCAGCAGTGACCGGGGTAAGAGCAAGGACTACACCTTC.